The 17 T cell receptor beta chains below come from one sample, sequenced in a study of Ad26.COV2.S vaccination and SARS-CoV-2 variants. Treatment specified: about 20 received Ad26.COV2.S at low or high dose, single or two shots; five or six received placebo; per-sample allocation not given. Vaccine and placebo recipients were sampled on day 63 after the first injection. Profiled with immunoSEQ multiplex PCR; TCRdb holds only in-frame clones, not every one. The sample yields 430,000 or so clones, 80% to 90% seen once. This sample comprised peripheral blood, obtained in a trial of Ad26.COV2.S vaccine versus placebo. Receptors were obtained from a person aged 18-65 years who received the Ad26.COV2.S COVID-19 vaccine or a placebo.

In its sample, this clone was seen once. The chain is built from TRBV24-1 and TRBJ2-1; 11 bases agree with TRBD2. V trimming: 3 bases; J trimming: 4 bases; junction bases outside the gene matches: 10. This CDR3 has 18 residues. Germline lookup yields CDR1 KGHDR and CDR2 SFDVKD. CDR3 coding DNA: TGTGCCACCAGTGATACCGCTAAGACTAGCGGGATTTACAATGAGCAGTTCTTC. This sequence encodes CATSDTAKTSGIYNEQFF.

The chain links TRBV7-2 to TRBJ2-7; no clear D. The CDR3 runs 18 residues. The germline V gene encodes CDR1 SGHTA and CDR2 FQGNSA. V was cut by 4 bases and J by 2 bases, with 24 bases left in between. Here the CDR3 reads CASSSHPPSGSYTYEQYV. The CDR3 DNA reads TGTGCCAGCAGCTCCCACCCGCCATCCGGATCTTACACCTACGAGCAGTACGTC.

The genes are TRBV3-1 (or the pseudogene TRBV3-2) and TRBJ1-1; D is possibly TRBD1 (6 bases). CDR1 and CDR2 (germline): LGHDT, YNNKEL (reference sequence). V lost 0 bases and J 4 bases, leaving 12 bases between the germline ends. This CDR3 comprises 15 residues. The CDR3, as DNA: TGTGCCAGCAGCCAAGAACCCCGGGGGCTCACTGAAGCTTTCTTT. It yields the protein CASSQEPRGLTEAFF.

This clone showed up just once. The gene calls are TRBV12-3 or TRBV12-4 and TRBJ1-4, with D maybe TRBD1 (5 bases). CDR3 length equals 13 residues. Deletions cut 6 bases from V and 3 bases from J, with 8 bases between. The CDR3 loop reads CASSGGSNEKLFF. The CDR3 DNA reads TGTGCCAGCAGCGGGGGTTCTAATGAAAAACTGTTTTTT.

The rearrangement joins TRBV9 to TRBJ2-2; D uncertain. The CDR3 spans 15 residues. Trimming shortened V by 5 bases and J by 8 bases, and 19 bases separated the two germline ends. The V gene's germline CDR1 is SGDLS and CDR2 YYNGEE. The CDR3 DNA sequence: TGTGCCAGCAGTAGTAAACCGGGCTTGGCGGGGGAGCTGTTTTTT. This encodes CASSSKPGLAGELFF. The full variable domain, its missing parts supplied by reference TRBV9 and TRBJ2-2, is DSGVTQTPKHLITATGQRVTLRCSPRSGDLSVYWYQQSLDQGLQFLIQYYNGEERAKGNILERFSAQQFPDLHSELNLSSLELGDSALYFCASSSKPGLAGELFFGEGSRLTVL.

This rearrangement joins TRBV7-8 to TRBJ2-2; TRBD2 aligns across 7 bases. Germline CDR1 and CDR2: SGHVS and FQNEAQ. This CDR3 has 16 amino acids. The J segment lost 3 bases and the V segment lost 5 bases, leaving 9 bases of the junction unmatched. This chain's CDR3 is CASSPTASGYTGELFF. The CDR3, as DNA: TGTGCCAGCAGCCCGACGGCTAGCGGTTACACCGGGGAGCTGTTTTTT.

The chain carries TRBV15 and TRBJ1-2, with 9 bases identical to TRBD1. CDR1 and CDR2 from the germline V gene are LNHNV and YYDKDF (reference sequence). With V trimmed by 5 bases and J by 2 bases, 9 bases remained unmatched. The CDR3 has 16 amino acids. CDR3: CATSPHPGQGNYGYTF. Here the CDR3 DNA reads TGTGCCACCAGCCCACACCCAGGACAGGGGAACTATGGCTACACCTTC.

The genes are TRBV5-5 and TRBJ1-4; no definite D call. The CDR3 is 13 amino acids. V lost 4 bases and J lost 6, with 10 bases in between. CDR1 and CDR2 (germline): SGHKS, YYEKEE (reference sequence). CDR3 DNA: TGTGCCAGCAGCCCATGGGGAGATGAAAAACTGTTTTTT. Translating gives CASSPWGDEKLFF.

This CDR3 reads CASSFGQGTTDTQYF. DNA of the CDR3: TGTGCCAGCAGCTTCGGGCAGGGCACCACAGATACGCAGTATTTT. The chain has TRBV11-3 and TRBJ2-3, with TRBD1 as a possible D gene (5 bases). The germline V and J ends were trimmed by 3 bases and 2 bases, with 12 bases remaining between them. Germline V gene lookup returns CDR1 SGHNT and CDR2 YENEEA. The CDR3 has 15 amino acids.

This chain connects TRBV12-2 to TRBJ1-2. TRBV12-2 is deemed a pseudogene. The CDR3 covers 17 residues. In DNA, the CDR3 is TGTGCAAGTCGCTTAGCGCGGGAGGCCGAACCAACGCAGGGCTACACCTTC. It encodes CASRLAREAEPTQGYTF.

The V call is TRBV7-9, the J call TRBJ2-3, with TRBD2 identical over 10 bases. CDR1 and CDR2 from the germline V gene are SEHNR and FQNEAQ (reference sequence). The length of the CDR3 is 16 residues. Unmatched junction bases numbered 8, after V lost 5 bases and J lost 3 bases. DNA for the CDR3: TGTGCCAGCAGCCAACTGAAACTAGCGGGGACAGATACGCAGTATTTT. Translating it yields CASSQLKLAGTDTQYF.

This clone is a singleton in its sample. This chain joins TRBV6-5 and TRBJ1-2; D not resolved. Per the germline V gene, CDR1 is MNHEY and CDR2 is SVGAGI. V shed 0 bases and J shed 3 bases, with 11 bases lying between them. This CDR3 is 15 amino acids long. Here the CDR3 DNA reads TGTGCCAGCAGTTACTCACCCCTCTCCCACTATGGCTACACCTTC. Translated: CASSYSPLSHYGYTF.

This clone was seen just once. This rearrangement joins TRBV7-6 to TRBJ1-5; D is perhaps TRBD1 (5 bases). The CDR3 runs to 18 residues. The germline V and J ends were trimmed by 3 bases and 6 bases, with 24 bases remaining between them. CDR1 and CDR2 from the germline V gene are SGHVS and FNYEAQ. CDR3 in amino acids: CASSFFRGATVPVQPQHF. CDR3 in DNA: TGTGCCAGCAGCTTTTTCCGCGGGGCAACAGTCCCGGTTCAGCCCCAGCATTTT.

This clone has a handful of counts. This rearrangement joins TRBV4-3 to TRBJ2-6, with a tentative D call TRBD2 (5 bases). The ends were cut back, 0 bases at V and 4 bases at J, with 10 bases in the middle. Germline loops: CDR1 LGHNA, CDR2 YSLEER. This CDR3 spans 16 amino acids. The CDR3, as DNA: TGCGCCAGCAGCCAAGATATGGGGAGCGGGGCCAACGTCCTGACTTTC. Residues: CASSQDMGSGANVLTF.

The chain has TRBV6-5 and TRBJ2-4; maybe TRBD2 (5 bases). V was shortened by 6 bases and J by 9 bases, with 18 bases between the two germline ends. The V gene's germline CDR1 is MNHEY and CDR2 SVGAGI. The CDR3 length is 14 residues. This CDR3 reads CASSPHGGFGIQYF. CDR3 bases: TGTGCCAGCAGCCCCCACGGCGGGTTCGGCATTCAGTACTTC.

This chain joins TRBV9 and TRBJ1-2, with D possibly being TRBD1 (5 bases). Trimming pared 0 bases from V and 3 bases from J, leaving 15 bases between. Germline V gene lookup returns CDR1 SGDLS and CDR2 YYNGEE. The CDR3 spans 16 residues. CDR3 coding DNA: TGTGCCAGCAGCGTAGGCTCTAACCGGGACTACTATGGCTACACCTTC. This encodes CASSVGSNRDYYGYTF.

This sequence joins TRBV4-1 and TRBJ1-2, with D tentatively TRBD1 (6 bases). This CDR3 is 14 amino acids long. Germline assignment: CDR1 MGHRA and CDR2 YSYEKL. V lost 0 bases and J 6 bases, leaving 11 bases between the germline ends. The CDR3 sequence is CASSQEGGGDGYTF. DNA for the CDR3: TGCGCCAGCAGCCAAGAAGGGGGAGGAGATGGCTACACCTTC.